This TCR beta chain is drawn from a study of blood T cell repertoires in COVID-19. Overall study: Collection of acute and convalescent COVID-19 samples took place in the United States, Italy and Spain. From T cells, B-cell-depleted T cells, or PBMCs came the material, which was cDNA or gDNA.

As originally analysed: Reference gene primer amplification gave estimated nucleated cell counts. Assay: immunoSEQ multiplex PCR; the TCRdb copy retains only in-frame clones and omits some. From that table come the V and J calls and clone size; the DNA was used to work out D and trimming. The profile shows some 200,000 clones, about 79% of them singletons. V lost 6 bases and J 5 bases, leaving 16 bases between the germline ends. Germline V gene lookup returns CDR1 MNHEY and CDR2 SVGAGI. The CDR3 is 15 residues long. Sequenced: peripheral blood. The chain carries TRBV6-5 and TRBJ2-2; the D gene is possibly TRBD1 (5 bases). This receptor was identified in a woman in her thirties or forties who had recovered from COVID-19. CDR3 nucleotide sequence: TGTGCCAGCAGCCACTCCGACAGAACAACCGGGGAGCTGTTTTTT. It is translated as CASSHSDRTTGELFF.